These T cell receptor beta chains were read from a single sample in a study of cytomegalovirus exposure and HLA in healthy donors. Clones were sequenced by immunoSEQ multiplex PCR, and TCRdb holds only the in-frame ones, with some missing. This table holds about 240,000 clones, 78% found once. Sequenced sample: PBMCs. The receptors stem from a boy between 5 and 17 years old in good health and CMV-seronegative. The CDR3 runs from the conserved cysteine through the conserved F or W. D genes are given only for firm matches. Some rows have no size entry. The others give once, few or many, or a class for an expanded clone.

v_call	clone_size	j_call	d_call	cdr3_aa	cdr3_nt
TRBV7-6	few	TRBJ2-2	TRBD2	CASSFGAGVYTGELFF	TGTGCCAGCAGCTTCGGAGCGGGAGTGTACACCGGGGAGCTGTTTTTT
TRBV28	NA	TRBJ2-1	TRBD2	CASSPRLAGANEQFF	TGTGCCAGCAGTCCCCGACTAGCGGGAGCCAATGAGCAGTTCTTC
TRBV10-3	NA	TRBJ2-5	TRBD2	CAISQRGPETQYF	TGTGCCATCAGTCAGCGGGGGCCCGAGACCCAGTACTTC
TRBV5-5	once	TRBJ1-1	NA	CASSLAGGVGTEAFF	TGTGCCAGCAGCTTGGCCGGGGGAGTTGGGACTGAAGCTTTCTTT
TRBV2	NA	TRBJ2-7	TRBD2	CASSEEGGLAGVPYEQYF	TGTGCCAGCAGTGAAGAGGGCGGACTAGCGGGAGTACCCTACGAGCAGTACTTC
TRBV4-1	NA	TRBJ2-7	NA	CASSQGRTEEQYF	TGCGCCAGCAGCCAAGGTAGGACAGAAGAGCAGTACTTC
TRBV5-1	NA	TRBJ2-1	TRBD2	CASSLRNSGRAGSEQFF	TGCGCCAGCAGCTTACGAAATAGCGGGAGGGCCGGGAGTGAGCAGTTCTTC
TRBV7-9	NA	TRBJ1-4	TRBD1	CASSRQGITTNEKLFF	TGTGCCAGCAGCAGACAGGGGATTACAACTAATGAAAAACTGTTTTTT
TRBV13	NA	TRBJ1-1	NA	CASSERPGGPRLAEAFF	TGTGCCAGCAGCGAGAGGCCCGGGGGGCCCCGTCTCGCTGAAGCTTTCTTT
TRBV5-4	NA	TRBJ2-5	NA	CASSLAEQGKETQYF	TGTGCCAGCAGCTTGGCCGAGCAGGGCAAAGAGACCCAGTACTTC
TRBV14	few	TRBJ1-6	NA	CASSQGLQLALHF	TGTGCCAGCAGCCAGGGCCTGCAATTAGCCCTCCACTTT
TRBV7-8	NA	TRBJ1-2	NA	CASSTGTNYGYTF	TGTGCCAGCAGCACAGGGACTAACTATGGCTACACCTTC
TRBV25-1	NA	TRBJ2-3	NA	CASSDWDLGDTQYF	TGTGCCAGCAGTGACTGGGACTTAGGAGATACGCAGTATTTT
TRBV19	few	TRBJ1-4	NA	CASTSWKEKLFF	TGTGCCAGTACTAGTTGGAAGGAAAAACTGTTTTTT
TRBV2	NA	TRBJ2-6	TRBD1	CASSLRGPGANVLTF	TGTGCCAGCAGTTTGAGGGGGCCCGGGGCCAACGTCCTGACTTTC
TRBV7-8	NA	TRBJ1-2	TRBD1	CASSSRGQTTRYGYTF	TGTGCCAGCAGCTCGAGGGGACAGACAACAAGATATGGCTACACCTTC
TRBV9	NA	TRBJ1-2	TRBD1	CASSFGQENYGYTF	TGTGCCAGCAGCTTTGGACAGGAAAACTATGGCTACACCTTC
TRBV29-1	NA	TRBJ2-1	TRBD2	CSVDSGFLGYNEQFF	TGCAGCGTGGATAGCGGGTTCTTGGGATACAATGAGCAGTTCTTC
TRBV5-1	once	TRBJ1-2	TRBD1	CASSQQGGANYGYTF	TGCGCCAGCAGCCAACAGGGGGGAGCGAACTATGGCTACACCTTC
TRBV28	NA	TRBJ2-1	TRBD2	CASSQGTSGRNEQFF	TGTGCCAGCAGTCAGGGGACTAGCGGGAGGAATGAGCAGTTCTTC
TRBV5-6	NA	TRBJ1-1	TRBD1	CASSLGRDRGTEAFF	TGTGCCAGCAGCTTGGGTCGGGACAGGGGCACTGAAGCTTTCTTT
TRBV19	NA	TRBJ2-1	TRBD2	CASSKERLAGGLQFF	TGTGCCAGTAGTAAGGAGAGACTAGCGGGAGGGCTTCAGTTCTTC
TRBV12-2	NA	TRBJ1-1	NA	CASRLAGRGYTEAFF	TGTGCAAGTCGCTTAGCTGGCAGGGGGTACACTGAAGCTTTCTTT
TRBV7-8	NA	TRBJ2-7	NA	CASSLSTRGAGGEQYF	TGTGCCAGCAGCCTATCCACACGGGGCGCCGGAGGGGAGCAGTACTTC
TRBV29-1	once	TRBJ1-2	NA	CSVSDGFGGYTF	TGCAGCGTCTCCGACGGGTTTGGCGGCTACACCTTC
TRBV2	NA	TRBJ1-5	NA	CASSEFRGSPYQPQHF	TGTGCCAGCAGTGAATTTAGGGGATCCCCGTATCAGCCCCAGCATTTT
TRBV30	NA	TRBJ1-5	NA	CAWSGDRTQPQHF	TGTGCCTGGAGTGGCGACAGGACTCAGCCCCAGCATTTT
TRBV2	NA	TRBJ1-2	TRBD1	CASSLSPGQGRGYTF	TGTGCCAGCAGTCTATCCCCGGGACAGGGCCGTGGCTACACCTTC
TRBV5-4	NA	TRBJ1-2	TRBD1	CASSIRFGTGQARFYGYTF	TGTGCCAGCAGCATTCGCTTCGGGACAGGGCAGGCCAGATTCTATGGCTACACCTTC
TRBV2	NA	TRBJ2-7	TRBD2	CASSASGGAFYEQYF	TGTGCCAGCAGTGCGAGCGGGGGGGCGTTCTACGAGCAGTACTTC
TRBV5-1	NA	TRBJ2-7	TRBD1	CASSLQGASSYEQYF	TGCGCCAGCAGCCTACAGGGGGCTAGCTCCTACGAGCAGTACTTC
TRBV7-9	NA	TRBJ2-1	NA	CSSSEPGLAYNEQFF	TGTTCCAGCAGCGAACCGGGATTAGCGTACAATGAGCAGTTCTTC
TRBV19	NA	TRBJ2-3	NA	CASSIFAPGVASTDTQYF	TGTGCCAGTAGTATTTTTGCCCCGGGAGTCGCTAGCACAGATACGCAGTATTTT
TRBV19	NA	TRBJ1-1	TRBD1	CASSEDRGHRRTEAFF	TGTGCCAGTAGTGAGGATAGGGGGCATCGGAGGACTGAAGCTTTCTTT
TRBV10-3	NA	TRBJ2-3	TRBD2	CAAGLAGDTDTQYF	TGTGCCGCGGGACTAGCGGGGGACACAGATACGCAGTATTTT
TRBV5-1	NA	TRBJ2-7	TRBD1	CASSLGDREGGEQYF	TGCGCCAGCAGCTTGGGGGACAGGGAGGGGGGCGAGCAGTACTTC
TRBV18	NA	TRBJ2-1	TRBD2	CASSLTSGGTRNEQFF	TGTGCCAGCTCACTTACTAGCGGGGGGACCAGGAATGAGCAGTTCTTC
TRBV28	few	TRBJ1-5	NA	CASSHQLFSGPSNQPQHF	TGTGCCAGCAGCCACCAACTTTTTTCTGGGCCTAGCAATCAGCCCCAGCATTTT
TRBV9	NA	TRBJ2-7	NA	CASSVDSSYEQYF	TGTGCCAGCAGCGTAGACTCATCCTACGAGCAGTACTTC
TRBV18	NA	TRBJ1-4	NA	CASSPGGLANEKLFF	TGTGCCAGCTCACCAGGGGGCCTAGCTAATGAAAAACTGTTTTTT
TRBV21-1	once	TRBJ2-4	NA	CASSTRTGFENIQYF	TGTGCCAGCAGCACCCGGACAGGGTTCGAAAACATTCAGTACTTC